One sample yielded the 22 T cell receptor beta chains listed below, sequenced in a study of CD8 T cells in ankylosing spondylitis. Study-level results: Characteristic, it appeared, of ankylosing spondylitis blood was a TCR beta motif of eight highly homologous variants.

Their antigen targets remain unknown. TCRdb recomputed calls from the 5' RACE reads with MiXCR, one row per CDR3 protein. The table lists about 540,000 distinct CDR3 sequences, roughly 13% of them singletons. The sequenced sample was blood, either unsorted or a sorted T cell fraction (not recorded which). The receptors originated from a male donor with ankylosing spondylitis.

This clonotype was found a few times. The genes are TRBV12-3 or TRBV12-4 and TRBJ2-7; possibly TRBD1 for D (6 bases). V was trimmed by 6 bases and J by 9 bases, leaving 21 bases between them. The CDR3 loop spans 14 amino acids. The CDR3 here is CASSRLDLQGAQYV. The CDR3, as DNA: TGTGCCAGCAGCCGTCTCGACTTACAGGGAGCGCAGTACGTC.

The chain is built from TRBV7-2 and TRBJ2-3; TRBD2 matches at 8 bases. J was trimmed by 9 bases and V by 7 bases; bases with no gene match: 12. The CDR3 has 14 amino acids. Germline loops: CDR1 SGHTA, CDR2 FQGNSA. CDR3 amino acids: CASTRGALEGTQYF. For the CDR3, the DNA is TGTGCCAGCACGCGGGGGGCCCTCGAGGGGACGCAGTATTTT.

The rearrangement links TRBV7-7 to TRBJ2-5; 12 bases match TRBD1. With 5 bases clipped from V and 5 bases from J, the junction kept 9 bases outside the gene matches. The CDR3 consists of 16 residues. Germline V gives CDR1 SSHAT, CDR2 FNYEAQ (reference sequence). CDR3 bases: TGTGCCAGCAGCATCGGGACAGGGGGCTGGGGGGAGACCCAGTACTTC. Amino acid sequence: CASSIGTGGWGETQYF. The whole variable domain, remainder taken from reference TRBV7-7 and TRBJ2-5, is GAGVSQSPRYKVTKRGQDVTLRCDPISSHATLYWYQQALGQGPEFLTYFNYEAQPDKSGLPSDRFSAERPEGSISTLTIQRTEQRDSAMYRCASSIGTGGWGETQYFGPGTRLLVL.

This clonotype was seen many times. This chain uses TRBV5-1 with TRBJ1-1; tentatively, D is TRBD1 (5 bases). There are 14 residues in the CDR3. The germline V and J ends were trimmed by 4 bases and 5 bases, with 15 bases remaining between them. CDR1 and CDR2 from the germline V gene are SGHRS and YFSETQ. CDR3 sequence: CASSPRGPGTEAFF. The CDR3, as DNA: TGCGCCAGCAGCCCGAGGGGCCCCGGGACTGAAGCTTTCTTT.

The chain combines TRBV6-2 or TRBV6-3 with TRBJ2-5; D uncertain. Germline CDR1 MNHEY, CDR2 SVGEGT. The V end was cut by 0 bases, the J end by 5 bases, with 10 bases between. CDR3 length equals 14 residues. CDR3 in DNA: TGTGCCAGCAGTTACTCGATGCAAGATGAGACCCAGTACTTC. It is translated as CASSYSMQDETQYF.

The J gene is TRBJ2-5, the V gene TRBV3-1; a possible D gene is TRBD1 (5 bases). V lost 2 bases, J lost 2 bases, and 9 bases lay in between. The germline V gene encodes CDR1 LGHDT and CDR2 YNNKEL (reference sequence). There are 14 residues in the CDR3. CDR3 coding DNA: TGTGCCAGCAGCCAACTAGGGGTACAAGAGACCCAGTACTTC. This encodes CASSQLGVQETQYF.

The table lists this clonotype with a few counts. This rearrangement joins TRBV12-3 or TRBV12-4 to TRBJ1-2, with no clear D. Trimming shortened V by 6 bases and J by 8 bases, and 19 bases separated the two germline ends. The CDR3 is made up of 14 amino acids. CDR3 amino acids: CASRPPAGGIGYTF. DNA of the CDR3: TGTGCCAGCAGACCTCCCGCAGGAGGGATCGGCTACACCTTC.

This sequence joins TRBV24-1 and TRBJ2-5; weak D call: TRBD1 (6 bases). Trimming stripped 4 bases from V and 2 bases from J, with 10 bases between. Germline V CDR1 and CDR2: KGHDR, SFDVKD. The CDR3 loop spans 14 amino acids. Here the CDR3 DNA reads TGTGCCACCAGTGAACGGGACAAACAAGAGACCCAGTACTTC. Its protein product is CATSERDKQETQYF.

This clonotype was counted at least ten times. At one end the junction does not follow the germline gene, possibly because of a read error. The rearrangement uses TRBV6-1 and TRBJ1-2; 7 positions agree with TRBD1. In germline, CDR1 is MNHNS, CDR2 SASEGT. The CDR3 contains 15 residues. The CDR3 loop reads CASSEARGSFYGYTF. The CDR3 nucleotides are TGTGCCAGCAGCGAAGCCAGGGGGTCGTTTTATGGCTACACCTTC.

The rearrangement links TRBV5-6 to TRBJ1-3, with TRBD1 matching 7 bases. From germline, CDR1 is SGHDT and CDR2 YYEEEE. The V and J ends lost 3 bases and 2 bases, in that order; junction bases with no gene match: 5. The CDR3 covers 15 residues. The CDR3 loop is CASSYTTGAGNTIYF. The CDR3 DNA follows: TGTGCCAGCAGCTACACCACAGGGGCTGGAAACACCATATATTTT.

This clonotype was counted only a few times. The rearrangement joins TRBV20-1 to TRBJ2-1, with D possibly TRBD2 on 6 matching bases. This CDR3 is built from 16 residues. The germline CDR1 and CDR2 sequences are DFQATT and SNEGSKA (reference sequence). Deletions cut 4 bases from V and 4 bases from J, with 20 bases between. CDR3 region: CSAIPNRDLPYNEQFF. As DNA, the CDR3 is TGCAGTGCTATCCCCAACCGGGACTTACCTTACAATGAGCAGTTCTTC.

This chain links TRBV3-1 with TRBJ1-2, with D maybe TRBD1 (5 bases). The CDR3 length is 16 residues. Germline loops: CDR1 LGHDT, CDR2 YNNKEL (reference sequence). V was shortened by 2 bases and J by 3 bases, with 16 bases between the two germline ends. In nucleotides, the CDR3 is TGTGCCAGCAGCCAATCCCCTGAGGGAGGGGACTATGGCTACACCTTC. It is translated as CASSQSPEGGDYGYTF.

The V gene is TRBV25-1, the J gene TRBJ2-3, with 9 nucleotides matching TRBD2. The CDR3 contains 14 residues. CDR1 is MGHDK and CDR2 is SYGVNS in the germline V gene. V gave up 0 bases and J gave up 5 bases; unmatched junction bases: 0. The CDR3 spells CASSEYSGRDTQYF. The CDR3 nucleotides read TGTGCCAGCAGTGAATATAGCGGGAGAGATACGCAGTATTTT.

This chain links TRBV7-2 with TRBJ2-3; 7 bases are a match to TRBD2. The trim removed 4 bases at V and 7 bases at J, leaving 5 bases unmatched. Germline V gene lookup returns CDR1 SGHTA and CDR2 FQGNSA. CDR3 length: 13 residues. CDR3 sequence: CASSSRTSNTQYF. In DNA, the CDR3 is TGTGCCAGCAGCTCCCGGACTAGTAATACGCAGTATTTT.

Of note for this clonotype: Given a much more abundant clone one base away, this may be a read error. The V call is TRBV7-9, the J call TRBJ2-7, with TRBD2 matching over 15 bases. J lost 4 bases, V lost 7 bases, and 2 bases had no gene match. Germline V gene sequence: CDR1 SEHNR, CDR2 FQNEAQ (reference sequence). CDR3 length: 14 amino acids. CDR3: CASTGLAGGYEQYF. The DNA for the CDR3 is TGTGCCAGCACCGGACTAGCGGGAGGGTACGAGCAGTACTTC.

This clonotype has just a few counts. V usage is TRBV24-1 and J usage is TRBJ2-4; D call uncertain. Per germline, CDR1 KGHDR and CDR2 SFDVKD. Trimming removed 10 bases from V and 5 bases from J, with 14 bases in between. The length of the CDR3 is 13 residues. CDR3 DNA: TGTGCCACTCAGAAGAGCTGGGAAAACATTCAGTACTTC. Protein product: CATQKSWENIQYF.

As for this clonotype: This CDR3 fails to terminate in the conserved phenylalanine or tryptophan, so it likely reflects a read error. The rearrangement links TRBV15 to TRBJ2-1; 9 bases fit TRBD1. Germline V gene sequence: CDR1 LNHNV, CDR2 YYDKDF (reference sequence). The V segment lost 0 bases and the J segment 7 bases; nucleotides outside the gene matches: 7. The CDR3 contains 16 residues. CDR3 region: CATSREVQGALNEQFY. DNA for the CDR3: TGTGCCACCAGCAGAGAGGTACAGGGGGCCCTTAATGAGCAGTTCTAC.

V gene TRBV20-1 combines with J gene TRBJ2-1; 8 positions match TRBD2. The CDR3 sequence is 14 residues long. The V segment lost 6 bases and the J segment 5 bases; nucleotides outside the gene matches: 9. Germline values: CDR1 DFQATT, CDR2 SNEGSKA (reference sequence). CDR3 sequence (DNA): TGCAGTGCCACGCGCGGGAGGTGGAACAATGAGCAGTTCTTC. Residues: CSATRGRWNNEQFF.

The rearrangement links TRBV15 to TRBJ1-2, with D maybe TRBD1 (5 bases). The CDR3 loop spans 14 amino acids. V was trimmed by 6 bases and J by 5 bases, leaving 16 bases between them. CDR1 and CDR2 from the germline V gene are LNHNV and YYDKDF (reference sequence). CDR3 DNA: TGTGCCACCAGAGGAGGATCCAGGGATTATGGCTACACCTTC. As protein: CATRGGSRDYGYTF.

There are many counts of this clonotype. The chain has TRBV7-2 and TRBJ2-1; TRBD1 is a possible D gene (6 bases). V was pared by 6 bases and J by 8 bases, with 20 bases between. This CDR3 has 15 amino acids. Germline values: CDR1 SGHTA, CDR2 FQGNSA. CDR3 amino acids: CASRRQVRSLDEQFF. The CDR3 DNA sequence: TGTGCCAGCAGGCGACAGGTTCGATCTTTGGATGAGCAGTTCTTC.

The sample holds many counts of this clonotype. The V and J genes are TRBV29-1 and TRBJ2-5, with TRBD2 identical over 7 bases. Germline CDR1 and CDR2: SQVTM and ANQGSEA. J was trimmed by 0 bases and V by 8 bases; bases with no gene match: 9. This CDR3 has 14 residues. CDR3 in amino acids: CSFSGPLYQETQYF. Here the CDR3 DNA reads TGCAGCTTTAGCGGGCCATTGTACCAAGAGACCCAGTACTTC.

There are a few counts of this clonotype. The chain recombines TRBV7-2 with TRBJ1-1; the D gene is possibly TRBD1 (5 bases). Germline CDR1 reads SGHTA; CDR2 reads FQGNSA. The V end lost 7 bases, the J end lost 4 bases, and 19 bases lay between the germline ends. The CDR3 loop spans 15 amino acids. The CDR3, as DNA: TGTGCCAGCACGCCCTCGGTACTTGGGGGCACTGAAGCTTTCTTT. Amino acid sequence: CASTPSVLGGTEAFF.